Listed below are T cell receptor beta chains from one sample, sequenced in a study of cytomegalovirus exposure and HLA in healthy donors. This table comes from immunoSEQ multiplex PCR, and its TCRdb copy is limited to in-frame clones, with some not included. The sample has 250,000 or so clones; 85% to 95% are singletons. Specimen: PBMCs. These receptors all come from a girl aged 2 to 9 in good health and CMV-seronegative. The CDR3 runs from the conserved cysteine through the conserved F or W. The D gene is left open where the match is weak. Size tells how often a clone was seen (once, few, many) or the class of an expanded clone, and some rows leave it out.

>TRBJ1-1|TRBD1|NA|TRBV6-6
TGTGCCAGCAGCTCCCCTGGACAGGGGGTCAACACTGAAGCTTTCTTT
CASSSPGQGVNTEAFF
>TRBJ2-7|NA|NA|TRBV10-3
TGTGCCATCAGGGACAATAACTACGAGCAGTACTTC
CAIRDNNYEQYF
>TRBJ1-1|TRBD1|few|TRBV29-1
TGCAGCGCCGGAACAACAGGGGCGAACACTGAAGCTTTCTTT
CSAGTTGANTEAFF
>TRBJ2-7|TRBD2|NA|TRBV5-1
TGCGCCAGCAGGGGGGGACTAGCGGGAGATGTCGAGCAGTACTTC
CASRGGLAGDVEQYF
>TRBJ1-5|NA|NA|TRBV19
TGTGCCAGTAGTAACAGTAATCAGCCCCAGCATTTT
CASSNSNQPQHF
>TRBJ2-3|TRBD2|once|TRBV19
TGTGCCAGTAGCCCGAGCGGGACCACAGATACGCAGTATTTT
CASSPSGTTDTQYF
>TRBJ2-3|NA|NA|TRBV5-1
TGCGCCAGCAGCTTGGCTGGCGGCCCGACCCACACGCAGTATTTT
CASSLAGGPTHTQYF
>TRBJ1-3|NA|NA|TRBV10-3
TGTGCCACCGCGGGAGGGGCGTCTGGAAACACCATATATTTT
CATAGGASGNTIYF
>TRBJ1-2|TRBD1|NA|TRBV7-8
TGTGCCAGCAGCGAGGGGACAGCCTCTGGCTATGGCTACACCTTC
CASSEGTASGYGYTF
>TRBJ1-2|NA|NA|TRBV7-8
TGTGCCAGCAGCCAACTGGGGGGTCTTCCTGGCTACACCTTC
CASSQLGGLPGYTF
>TRBJ1-2|NA|once|TRBV2
TGTGCCAGTCCTACCGGGACATCCTATGGCTACACCTTC
CASPTGTSYGYTF
>TRBJ2-7|NA|NA|TRBV27
TGTGCCACTGCCGGGACATCAACCTACGAGCAGTACTTC
CATAGTSTYEQYF
>TRBJ2-7|TRBD1|once|TRBV27
TGTGCCAGCAGTTTAAGAGGACAGGTCGGCGAGCAGTACTTC
CASSLRGQVGEQYF
>TRBJ1-1|NA|NA|TRBV6-5
TGTGCCAGCAGTCCAGGGTCTAAAGCTTTCTTT
CASSPGSKAFF
>TRBJ1-2|TRBD1|NA|TRBV5-1
TGCGCCAGCAGCGGGGGACAGGGAGGCGGCTACACCTTC
CASSGGQGGGYTF
>TRBJ1-5|NA|NA|TRBV2
TGTGCCAGCCGGGTCGACAGCGATAGCAATCAGCCCCAGCATTTT
CASRVDSDSNQPQHF
>TRBJ1-2|NA|NA|TRBV6-1
TGTGCCAGCAGTGAGACCCTGACAGGCACCAAACCCTATGGCTACACCTTC
CASSETLTGTKPYGYTF
>TRBJ2-1|TRBD2|NA|TRBV10-1
TGCGCCAGCAGCGACTCCCTAGCGGTCTCCTACAATGAGCAGTTCTTC
CASSDSLAVSYNEQFF
>TRBJ2-7|TRBD1|NA|TRBV7-2
TGTGCCAGCAGCAGGACAGGGGGAGCCTACGAGCAGTACTTC
CASSRTGGAYEQYF
>TRBJ1-2|TRBD1|NA|TRBV5-4
TGTGCCAGCAGCCCAGACAGGGGTGGATATGGCTACACCTTC
CASSPDRGGYGYTF
>TRBJ1-5|NA|NA|TRBV5-6
TGTGCCAGCAGCTTGAGGGTAACGGGAGGCAATCAGCCCCAGCATTTT
CASSLRVTGGNQPQHF
>TRBJ2-7|TRBD1|NA|TRBV5-1
TGCGCCAGCAAAATTGGTTGGGACAGGGGCTCCTCCTCGGTTTACGAGCAGTACTTC
CASKIGWDRGSSSVYEQYF
>TRBJ2-7|NA|NA|TRBV5-4
TGTGCCAGCAGCCAGCTTTCTGGCGGCTACGAGCAGTACTTC
CASSQLSGGYEQYF
>TRBJ2-3|TRBD1|NA|TRBV6-5
TGTGCCAGCAGTTCTGACAGGGCTAGCACAGATACGCAGTATTTT
CASSSDRASTDTQYF
>TRBJ1-2|NA|NA|TRBV5-5
TGTGCCAGCAGCTTGGAGGGGACAAGCTATGGCTACACCTTC
CASSLEGTSYGYTF
>TRBJ2-2|TRBD1|NA|TRBV5-4
TGTGCCAGCAGCTGGGTAGGGGGCGCTTACACCGGGGAGCTGTTTTTT
CASSWVGGAYTGELFF
>TRBJ2-7|TRBD2|NA|TRBV30
TGTGCCTGGAGGCGAGCGGGAGTCTACGAGCAGTACTTC
CAWRRAGVYEQYF
>TRBJ2-7|TRBD1|NA|TRBV7-2
TGTGCCAGCAGCCGACAGGGGGGCTACGAGCAGTACTTC
CASSRQGGYEQYF
>TRBJ2-7|TRBD1|few|TRBV10-3
TGTGCCATCAGTGGACGACCTGCGACAGGGGACTACGAGCAGTACTTC
CAISGRPATGDYEQYF
>TRBJ1-6|NA|NA|TRBV28
TGTGCCAGCAGTTTATACAGGGCGGACTCACCCCTCCACTTT
CASSLYRADSPLHF
>TRBJ2-5|TRBD1|NA|TRBV6-1
TGTGCCAGCAGCCGGACAGGCCTTGGAGAGACCCAGTACTTC
CASSRTGLGETQYF
>TRBJ1-6|TRBD1|NA|TRBV27
TGTGCCAGCAGTTCAGGACAGGGGCGACATAATTCACCCCTCCACTTT
CASSSGQGRHNSPLHF
>TRBJ1-6|NA|NA|TRBV5-6
TGTGCCAGCCGAGAGGAGGGATTGACTTCACCCCTCCACTTT
CASREEGLTSPLHF
>TRBJ2-5|TRBD2|NA|TRBV13
TGTGCCAGCAGCCATGGGACTAGCGGGGGGCAAGAGACCCAGTACTTC
CASSHGTSGGQETQYF
>TRBJ2-7|TRBD2|NA|TRBV5-6
TGTGCCAGCAGCCCGGGACTAGGGGGCTACGAGCAGTACTTC
CASSPGLGGYEQYF
>TRBJ1-2|NA|NA|TRBV4-1
TGCGCCAGCAGCCAAGACCCGGGGAGGGCTAACTATGGCTACACCTTC
CASSQDPGRANYGYTF
>TRBJ1-6|TRBD1|NA|TRBV5-1
TGCGCCAGCAGCTCTTCCGGGACAGGGGGGTATTCACCCCTCCACTTT
CASSSSGTGGYSPLHF
>TRBJ1-1|NA|NA|TRBV5-3
TGTGCCAGAAGCTTGGCACGGGTGGCTTTCTTT
CARSLARVAFF
>TRBJ1-1|NA|few|TRBV10-1
TGCGCCAGCAGTGAAGAGGTTAACACTGAAGCTTTCTTT
CASSEEVNTEAFF
>TRBJ1-1|TRBD1|NA|TRBV6-1
TGTGCCAGCAGTGTGTTGGGACAGGGATGGGAGGGTGACACTGAAGCTTTCTTT
CASSVLGQGWEGDTEAFF
>TRBJ2-1|NA|NA|TRBV29-1
TGCAGCCCAAGGGGCCGAAACAATGAGCAGTTCTTC
CSPRGRNNEQFF
>TRBJ2-1|TRBD1|NA|TRBV28
TGTGCCAGCAGCCTAGGGGACAGTGACAATGAGCAGTTCTTC
CASSLGDSDNEQFF
>TRBJ2-3|NA|NA|TRBV25-1
TGTGCCAGCAGCTTCGTGCGGGTGGATACGCAGTATTTT
CASSFVRVDTQYF
>TRBJ2-7|NA|NA|TRBV11-2
TGTGCCAGCAGCTTATCGCCAAGGGGGAGCTCCTACGAGCAGTACTTC
CASSLSPRGSSYEQYF